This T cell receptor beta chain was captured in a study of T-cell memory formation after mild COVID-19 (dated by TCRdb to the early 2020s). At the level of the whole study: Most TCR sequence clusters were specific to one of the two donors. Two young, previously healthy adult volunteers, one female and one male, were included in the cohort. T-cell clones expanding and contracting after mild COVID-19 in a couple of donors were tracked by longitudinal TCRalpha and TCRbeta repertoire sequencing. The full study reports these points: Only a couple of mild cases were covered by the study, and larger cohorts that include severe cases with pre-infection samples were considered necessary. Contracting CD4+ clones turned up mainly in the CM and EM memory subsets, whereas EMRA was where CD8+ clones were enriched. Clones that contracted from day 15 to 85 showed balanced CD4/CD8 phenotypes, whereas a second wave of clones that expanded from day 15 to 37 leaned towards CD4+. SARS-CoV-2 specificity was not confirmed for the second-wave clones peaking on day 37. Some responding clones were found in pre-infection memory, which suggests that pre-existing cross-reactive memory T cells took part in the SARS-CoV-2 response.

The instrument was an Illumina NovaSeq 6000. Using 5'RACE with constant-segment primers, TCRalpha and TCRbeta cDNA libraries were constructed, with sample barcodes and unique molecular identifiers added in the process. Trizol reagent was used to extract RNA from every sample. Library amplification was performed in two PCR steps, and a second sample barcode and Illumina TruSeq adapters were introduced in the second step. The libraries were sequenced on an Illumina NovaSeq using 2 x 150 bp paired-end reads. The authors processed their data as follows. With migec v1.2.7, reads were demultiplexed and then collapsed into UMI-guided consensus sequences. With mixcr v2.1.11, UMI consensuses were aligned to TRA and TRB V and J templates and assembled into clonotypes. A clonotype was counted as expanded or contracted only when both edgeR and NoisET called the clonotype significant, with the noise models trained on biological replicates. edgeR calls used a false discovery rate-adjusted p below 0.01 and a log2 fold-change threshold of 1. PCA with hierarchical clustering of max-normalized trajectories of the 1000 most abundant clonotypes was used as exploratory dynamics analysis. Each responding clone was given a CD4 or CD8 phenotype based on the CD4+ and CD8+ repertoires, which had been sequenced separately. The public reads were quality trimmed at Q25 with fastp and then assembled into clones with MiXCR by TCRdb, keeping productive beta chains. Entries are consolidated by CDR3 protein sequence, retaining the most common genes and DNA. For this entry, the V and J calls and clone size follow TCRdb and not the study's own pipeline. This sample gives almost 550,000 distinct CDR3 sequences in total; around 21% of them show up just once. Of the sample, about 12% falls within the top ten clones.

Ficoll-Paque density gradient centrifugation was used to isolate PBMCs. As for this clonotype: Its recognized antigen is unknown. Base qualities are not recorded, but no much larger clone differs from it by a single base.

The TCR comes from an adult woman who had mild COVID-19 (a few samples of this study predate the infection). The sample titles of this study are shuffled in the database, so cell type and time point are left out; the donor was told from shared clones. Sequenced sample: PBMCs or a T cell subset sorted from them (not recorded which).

CDR3 protein: CASSLTGEVSYGYTF. At the DNA level, the sequence is TGTGCCAGCAGCCTAACAGGGGAGGTTAGCTATGGCTACACCTTC. Recombination linked TRBV4-2 to TRBJ1-2; 7 junctional bases match TRBD1. Including the terminal cysteine and phenylalanine, the CDR3 comprises 15 residues. Just CDR3 DNA is preserved here, 45 bases in frame from base 1. In the germline V gene, CDR1 corresponds to LGHNA and CDR2 to YNFKEQ. V is trimmed back by 4 bases and J by 4 bases, and the junction contains 9 bases that no gene match accounts for.